These T cell receptor beta chains were read from a single sample in a study of shared clonotypes between healthy human individuals. Clones were read by immunoSEQ multiplex PCR, and TCRdb kept only the in-frame ones, dropping some. In the table there are about 1.1 million clones, 77% of which are singletons. The sequencing input was memory CD4+ T cells from PBMCs. Receptor source: a man younger than 30 in good health. Some clones in this sample may be carry-over from other donors' samples. Each CDR3 is given with its conserved first and last residue. A D gene is named only where the DNA matches it firmly. Not every row has a clone size; where given, it reads once, few, many or a size class.

length: 14; D: NA; J: TRBJ2-7; size: NA; V: TRBV11-2; DNA: TGTGCCAGCAGCTCCCCTTCCATCAGAGCCGAGCAGTACTTC; CDR3: CASSSPSIRAEQYF
length: 18; D: TRBD1; J: TRBJ1-5; size: NA; V: TRBV6-1; DNA: TGTGCCAGCAGTGAAAGACAGGGGGCGTTCGTAAGCAATCAGCCCCAGCATTTT; CDR3: CASSERQGAFVSNQPQHF
length: 11; D: NA; J: TRBJ2-3; size: NA; V: TRBV28; DNA: TGTGCCAGCAGTTTTCAAGATACGCAGTATTTT; CDR3: CASSFQDTQYF
length: 15; D: NA; J: TRBJ2-3; size: NA; V: TRBV10-2; DNA: TGCGCCAGCAGACGAGCTAGAAGGGAAGCAGATACGCAGTATTTT; CDR3: CASRRARREADTQYF
length: 13; D: NA; J: TRBJ1-4; size: NA; V: TRBV28; DNA: TGTGCCAGCAACCGGCCCCCTAATGAAAAACTGTTTTTT; CDR3: CASNRPPNEKLFF
length: 13; D: NA; J: TRBJ2-7; size: NA; V: TRBV13; DNA: TGTGCCAGCAGCTTAGTCGGTCGATACGAGCAGTACTTC; CDR3: CASSLVGRYEQYF
length: 14; D: NA; J: TRBJ2-3; size: NA; V: TRBV18; DNA: TGTGCCAGCTCACCAGAGCCGCGCACAGATACGCAGTATTTT; CDR3: CASSPEPRTDTQYF
length: 14; D: TRBD1; J: TRBJ1-5; size: NA; V: TRBV30; DNA: TGTGCCTGGAGTGCGACAGGGGTTGTTCAGCCCCAGCATTTT; CDR3: CAWSATGVVQPQHF
length: 16; D: NA; J: TRBJ1-3; size: NA; V: TRBV7-9; DNA: TGTGCCAGCAGCCTCGGACGGTCCCTCTCTGGAAACACCATATATTTT; CDR3: CASSLGRSLSGNTIYF
length: 14; D: NA; J: TRBJ1-2; size: NA; V: TRBV29-1; DNA: TGCAGCGTTGAAGGGCGGGGTTTAAACTATGGCTACACCTTC; CDR3: CSVEGRGLNYGYTF
length: 13; D: TRBD1; J: TRBJ2-7; size: NA; V: TRBV6-4; DNA: TGTGCCATCTCCCGGGACAGGTCCTACGAGCAGTACTTC; CDR3: CAISRDRSYEQYF
length: 14; D: NA; J: TRBJ1-6; size: NA; V: TRBV27; DNA: TGTGCCAGCAGTGAACAGGGCCTTAATTCACCCCTCCACTTT; CDR3: CASSEQGLNSPLHF
length: 12; D: NA; J: TRBJ2-5; size: NA; V: TRBV6-1; DNA: TGTGCCAGCAGTTATGGGCGAGAGACCCAGTACTTC; CDR3: CASSYGRETQYF
length: 11; D: NA; J: TRBJ2-1; size: once; V: TRBV7-3; DNA: TGTGCCAGCAGTTCCCCAACTGAGCAGTTCTTC; CDR3: CASSSPTEQFF
length: 15; D: NA; J: TRBJ2-5; size: NA; V: TRBV18; DNA: TGTGCCAGCTCAACAGCGACAGGTCGTGTCGAGACCCAGTACTTC; CDR3: CASSTATGRVETQYF
length: 13; D: NA; J: TRBJ1-1; size: few; V: TRBV5-1; DNA: TGCGCCAGCAGCTACGACGGTGCCGCAGGAGCTTTCTTT; CDR3: CASSYDGAAGAFF
length: 16; D: NA; J: TRBJ2-5; size: NA; V: TRBV19; DNA: TGTGCCAGTAGTCAACCCGGGGGCACCCTTCAAGAGACCCAGTACTTC; CDR3: CASSQPGGTLQETQYF
length: 17; D: NA; J: TRBJ1-2; size: NA; V: TRBV5-8; DNA: TGTGCCAGCAGCTTCCCCTGGACATTCATGGCGAACTATGGCTACACCTTC; CDR3: CASSFPWTFMANYGYTF
length: 13; D: NA; J: TRBJ1-5; size: NA; V: TRBV6-6; DNA: TGTGCCAGCACCGGACAAGCCAATCAGCCCCAGCATTTT; CDR3: CASTGQANQPQHF
length: 15; D: TRBD1; J: TRBJ2-1; size: NA; V: TRBV7-6; DNA: TGTGCCAGCAGCGAGGGACAGGGGGTTTACAATGAGCAGTTCTTC; CDR3: CASSEGQGVYNEQFF
length: 15; D: TRBD1; J: TRBJ1-2; size: NA; V: TRBV7-6; DNA: TGTGCCAGCAGCGATGGGAGACAGGGGAACTATGGCTACACCTTC; CDR3: CASSDGRQGNYGYTF
length: 12; D: NA; J: TRBJ2-5; size: NA; V: TRBV30; DNA: TGTGCCTGGAGTCCAATGGGAGAGACCCAGTACTTC; CDR3: CAWSPMGETQYF
length: 15; D: NA; J: TRBJ1-2; size: NA; V: TRBV25-1; DNA: TGTGCCAGCAGTGGTCCCGGGACAACCCCCTTTGGCTACACCTTC; CDR3: CASSGPGTTPFGYTF
length: 17; D: TRBD2; J: TRBJ2-1; size: NA; V: TRBV4-2; DNA: TGTGCCAGCAGCGGACCTAGCGGCGCCCCCATCGGCAATGAGCAGTTCTTC; CDR3: CASSGPSGAPIGNEQFF
length: 15; D: TRBD2; J: TRBJ2-2; size: many; V: TRBV2; DNA: TGTGCCAGCGCCGGGACTAGCGGGAGCACCGGGGAGCTGTTTTTT; CDR3: CASAGTSGSTGELFF
length: 12; D: NA; J: TRBJ2-2; size: NA; V: TRBV6-6; DNA: TGTGCCAGCAGAGTGGGGACCGGGGAGCTGTTTTTT; CDR3: CASRVGTGELFF
length: 11; D: NA; J: TRBJ1-4; size: NA; V: TRBV30; DNA: TGTGCCTGGAGATGGAATGAAAAACTGTTTTTT; CDR3: CAWRWNEKLFF
length: 16; D: NA; J: TRBJ2-3; size: NA; V: TRBV7-9; DNA: TGTGCCAGCAGCCTCGGGACTGATCTAAGCACAGATACGCAGTATTTT; CDR3: CASSLGTDLSTDTQYF
length: 17; D: TRBD2; J: TRBJ2-3; size: NA; V: TRBV7-2; DNA: TGTGCCAGCAGCTTAGGCGGGAGGGCCCTAAGCACAGATACGCAGTATTTT; CDR3: CASSLGGRALSTDTQYF
length: 15; D: NA; J: TRBJ2-5; size: NA; V: TRBV12-1; DNA: TGTGCCAGCAGCTCATACCCGGACTACCAAGAGACCCAGTACTTC; CDR3: CASSSYPDYQETQYF
length: 17; D: TRBD1; J: TRBJ1-2; size: NA; V: TRBV28; DNA: TGTGCCAGCAGCTCTCCGGGGACAGGGGGCGCGAGGGGTGGCTACACCTTC; CDR3: CASSSPGTGGARGGYTF
length: 16; D: TRBD1; J: TRBJ2-3; size: NA; V: TRBV2; DNA: TGTGCCAGCAGTGATTCTCCGGGACAGGGTTCGGATACGCAGTATTTT; CDR3: CASSDSPGQGSDTQYF
length: 14; D: NA; J: TRBJ2-7; size: once; V: TRBV5-1; DNA: TGCGCCAGCAGTTTAGACAACAGGGCCGGGGAGCAGTACTTC; CDR3: CASSLDNRAGEQYF
length: 17; D: TRBD2; J: TRBJ2-3; size: NA; V: TRBV18; DNA: TGTGCCAGCTCACCGACCTCTAGCGGGACTAGCACAGATACGCAGTATTTT; CDR3: CASSPTSSGTSTDTQYF
length: 18; D: NA; J: TRBJ2-6; size: NA; V: TRBV28; DNA: TGTGCCAGCAGTTTGGCGCCGGGCAGAGGCTCTGGGGCCAACGTCCTGACTTTC; CDR3: CASSLAPGRGSGANVLTF
length: 12; D: NA; J: TRBJ2-3; size: NA; V: TRBV28; DNA: TGTGCCAGCAGTTCGTATACGGATACGCAGTATTTT; CDR3: CASSSYTDTQYF
length: 15; D: TRBD2; J: TRBJ2-1; size: NA; V: TRBV7-2; DNA: TGTGCCAGCAGCTCCTGGACTAGCGGGACAGATGAGCAGTTCTTC; CDR3: CASSSWTSGTDEQFF
length: 14; D: TRBD1; J: TRBJ1-3; size: NA; V: TRBV7-2; DNA: TGTGCCAGCAGTACCGGGACAGGGGGAAACACCATATATTTT; CDR3: CASSTGTGGNTIYF
length: 18; D: TRBD2; J: TRBJ2-3; size: NA; V: TRBV5-1; DNA: TGCGCCAGCAGCAGCGGAGGGACTAGCGGGAGTAACACAGATACGCAGTATTTT; CDR3: CASSSGGTSGSNTDTQYF
length: 16; D: NA; J: TRBJ2-7; size: NA; V: TRBV6-5; DNA: TGTGCCAGCAGTTACCAATTCTCCTCGGTGTCCTACGAGCAGTACTTC; CDR3: CASSYQFSSVSYEQYF
length: 11; D: NA; J: TRBJ2-7; size: NA; V: TRBV11-1; DNA: TGTGCCAGCAGCTACAACTACGAGCAGTACTTC; CDR3: CASSYNYEQYF
length: 14; D: TRBD1; J: TRBJ2-5; size: NA; V: TRBV19; DNA: TGTGCCAGTAGGCTCCGGGACAGGGAGGAGACCCAGTACTTC; CDR3: CASRLRDREETQYF
length: 15; D: NA; J: TRBJ1-5; size: few; V: TRBV2; DNA: TGTGCCAGCAGTGGACCCAGGGGAGGCAATCAGCCCCAGCATTTT; CDR3: CASSGPRGGNQPQHF
length: 15; D: TRBD1; J: TRBJ2-7; size: NA; V: TRBV5-1; DNA: TGCGCCAGCAGCCCCACAGGGGGCCCGTCCTACGAGCAGTACTTC; CDR3: CASSPTGGPSYEQYF
length: 14; D: TRBD2; J: TRBJ2-1; size: few; V: TRBV7-3; DNA: TGTGCCAGCAAGACTAGCGGGAGGGCAAGCGAGCAGTTCTTC; CDR3: CASKTSGRASEQFF
length: 14; D: TRBD1; J: TRBJ1-2; size: NA; V: TRBV19; DNA: TGTGCCAGTAGTGGACAAACAGGGGTCTATGGCTACACCTTC; CDR3: CASSGQTGVYGYTF
length: 12; D: NA; J: TRBJ1-2; size: NA; V: TRBV11-2; DNA: TGTGCCAGCAGCAGCGGGGGTTTGGGCTACACCTTC; CDR3: CASSSGGLGYTF
length: 14; D: NA; J: TRBJ1-1; size: few; V: TRBV18; DNA: TGTGCCAGCTCAACAGGACAGTTGAACACTGAAGCTTTCTTT; CDR3: CASSTGQLNTEAFF